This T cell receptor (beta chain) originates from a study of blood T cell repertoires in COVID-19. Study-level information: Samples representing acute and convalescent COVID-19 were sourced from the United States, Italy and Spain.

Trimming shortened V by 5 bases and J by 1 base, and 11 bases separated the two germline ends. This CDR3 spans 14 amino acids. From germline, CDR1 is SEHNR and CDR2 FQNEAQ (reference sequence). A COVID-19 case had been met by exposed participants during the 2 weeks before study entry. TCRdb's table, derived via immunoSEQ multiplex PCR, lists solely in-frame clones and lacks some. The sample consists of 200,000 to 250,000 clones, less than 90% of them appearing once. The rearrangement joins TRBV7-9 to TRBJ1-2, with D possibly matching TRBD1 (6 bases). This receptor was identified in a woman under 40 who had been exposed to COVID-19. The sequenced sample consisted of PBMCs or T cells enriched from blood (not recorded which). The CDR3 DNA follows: TGTGCCAGCAGCCGGACAGCCCTTAACTATGGCTACACCTTC. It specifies CASSRTALNYGYTF.